Detailed here is one TCR beta chain. This record belongs to a study of blood T cell repertoires in COVID-19. Background on the study: Acute and convalescent COVID-19 samples came from the United States, Italy and Spain.

With 6 bases removed from V and 7 bases from J, the gap between germline ends came to 15 bases. The CDR3 is made up of 13 amino acids. From germline, CDR1 is PRHDT and CDR2 FYEKMQ (reference sequence). Methods used by the authors: Quantification of nucleated cells was approximated via reference gene primer amplification. Profiled with immunoSEQ multiplex PCR; TCRdb holds only in-frame clones, not every one. V and J calls plus clone size are reproduced from that table; the DNA served to infer D and trimming. Of roughly 170,000 clones listed, about 90% were seen once; the top ten hold 20%. The V and J genes are TRBV13 and TRBJ1-1; D is uncertain. The source of this sequence is a man between 65 and 85 years old with active or convalescent COVID-19. Sequenced: peripheral blood. The DNA for the CDR3 is TGTGCCAGCAGGTGGTTGTCGACACTTGAAGCTTTCTTT. Translation: CASRWLSTLEAFF.